The TCR beta chain described here comes from a study of T cell repertoires in MIS-A myocarditis (dated by TCRdb to between 2021 and 2024). The CDR3 runs 11 residues from the cysteine to the phenylalanine. Just the 33-base CDR3 DNA is kept, in frame starting at base 1. Trimming costs V 9 bases and J 7 bases, and their ends lie 13 bases apart. According to the germline V gene, CDR1 reads MNHEY and CDR2 reads SVGAGI. As concerns this clone: The antigen this receptor binds is unknown. Base-call qualities are not available, and no considerably larger clone is one nucleotide away.

Amplification of TCRbeta CDR3 regions relied on the immunoSEQ bias-controlled multiplex PCR, followed by high-throughput sequencing. The study's own analysis went as follows. CDR3 sequences were collapsed and filtered by the immunoSEQ vendor pipeline to quantify abundance and frequency of each unique TCRbeta CDR3. Using a 90% global sequence identity threshold, CD-HIT clustered dominant CDR3 amino acid sequences together with SARS-CoV-2-specific ImmuneCODE TCRbeta sequences. Clones with frequencies of 0.1 to 1 were classed as hyperexpanded, and 0.01 to 0.1 as large. For the dominant clones, CDR3 amino acid sequences and V and J gene assignments were confirmed with MiXCR. The R stringdist package was used to compute Levenshtein distances between the patient clonotypes and the ImmuneCODE hits. Held by TCRdb, this immuneACCESS table contains in-frame sequences only and omits some clones. Under half of the omission traces to an unresolved V gene where checked; the cause of the rest is unknown. The V and J calls and clone size were taken over from that table, and D and trimming were inferred from the DNA. For this sample the table gives some 10,000 clones, of which around 88% were detected only once. The ten largest clonotypes hold more than 2% of the sample.

The QIAamp DNA FFPE kit was used to extract genomic DNA from formalin-fixed paraffin-embedded autopsy tissue. The TCR sequence derives from a man between 18 and 29 years old with fulminant myocarditis from multisystem inflammatory syndrome in adults (MIS-A) after COVID-19. The chain links TRBV6-5 with TRBJ2-7; the best D guess is TRBD2, with 5 bases matching. Sequencing was carried out using thoracic lymph node tissue obtained at autopsy. The CDR3: CASQRVEEQYF. The nucleotide sequence reads as follows: TGTGCCAGTCAGAGGGTTGAAGAGCAGTACTTC.